This T cell receptor (beta chain) was observed in a study of blood T cell repertoires in COVID-19. The wider study: Sites in the United States, Italy and Spain provided acute and convalescent COVID-19 samples.

Each participant's cohort was designated according to participant-reported clinical history. Exposed volunteers were people who met a COVID-19 case within 2 weeks before study entry. In the original analysis: Nucleated cell counts were estimated from reference gene primer amplification. Some clones are missing from TCRdb's copy, which holds only in-frame ones; the method was immunoSEQ multiplex PCR. The DNA was the basis for D and trimming; V, J and clone size are from that table. This table has 200,000 to 250,000 clones, 90% appearing once. This clone showed up just once. This TCR was sampled from a man aged 25 to 40 who had been exposed to COVID-19. Sequences were obtained from PBMCs or T cells enriched from blood (not recorded which).

The DNA for the CDR3 is TGCAGCGTACGCCGGGCGGGGTGGGAGACCCAGTACTTC. It codes for CSVRRAGWETQYF. The V and J genes are TRBV29-1 and TRBJ2-5; D is perhaps TRBD2 (6 bases). Trimming left V 6 bases short and J 5 bases short, with 16 bases between. The length of the CDR3 is 13 residues. Germline CDR1 and CDR2: SQVTM and ANQGSEA. The full variable domain, rest sourced from reference TRBV29-1 and TRBJ2-5, is SAVISQKPSRDICQRGTSLTIQCQVDSQVTMMFWYRQQPGQSLTLIATANQGSEATYESGFVIDKFPISRPNLTFSTLTVSNMSPEDSSIYLCSVRRAGWETQYFGPGTRLLVL.